This T cell receptor beta chain was retrieved from a study of Ad26.COV2.S vaccination and SARS-CoV-2 variants. The study's findings and limits: Spike-specific responses of CD8+ and CD4+ T cells were reported to display substantial breadth after vaccination. Recipients of either vaccine or placebo displayed similar breadth of non-spike TCRs. An underestimation of total T cell responses may have resulted from the TCR breadth and depth analyses.

Profiled with immunoSEQ multiplex PCR; TCRdb holds only in-frame clones, not every one. The sample lists fewer than 100,000 clones; more than 70% were seen once. A word on this clone: Its target is unknown.

Specimen: peripheral blood, collected after recovery from COVID-19. The sequence was obtained from a human donor who had recovered from COVID-19.

Written as DNA, the CDR3 is TGCGCCAGCAGCTTGAACCCAGGGGCGAACACCGGGGAGCTGTTTTTT. Protein product: CASSLNPGANTGELFF. This chain links TRBV5-1 with TRBJ2-2; the D gene is possibly TRBD1 (6 bases). Looked up from germline, CDR1 is SGHRS and CDR2 is YFSETQ. The CDR3 totals 16 residues. V was pared by 1 base and J by 0 bases, with 10 bases between.